This record looks at one TCR beta chain sequence and its context. The repertoire was sequenced with immunoSEQ multiplex PCR; TCRdb's copy has only in-frame clones and lacks some. Among tens of thousands of clones, 93% were seen once, and the ten largest hold about 1.9%. The CDR3 extends over 13 amino acids. The V gene's germline CDR1 is MNHEY and CDR2 SVGAGI. Trimming stripped 6 bases from V and 3 bases from J, with 9 bases between. The source of the sample is a study of T cell changes during pregnancy in multiple sclerosis. The chain has TRBV6-5 and TRBJ2-1, with D tentatively TRBD1 (5 bases). The sequence was obtained from a female donor with multiple sclerosis, enrolled in a pregnancy study. Sequenced here: peripheral blood, sampled in the second trimester of pregnancy. The CDR3 spells CASSSGYYNEQFF. CDR3 nucleotides: TGTGCCAGCAGCTCAGGGTACTACAATGAGCAGTTCTTC.